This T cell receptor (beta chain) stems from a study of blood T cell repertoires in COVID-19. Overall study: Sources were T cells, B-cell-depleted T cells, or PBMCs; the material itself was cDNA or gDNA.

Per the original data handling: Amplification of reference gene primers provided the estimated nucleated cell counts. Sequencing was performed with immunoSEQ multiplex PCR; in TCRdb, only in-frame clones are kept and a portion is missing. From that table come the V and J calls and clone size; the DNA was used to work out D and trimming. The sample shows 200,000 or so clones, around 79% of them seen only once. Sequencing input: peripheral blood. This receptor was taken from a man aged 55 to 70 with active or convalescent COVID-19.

Here the CDR3 DNA reads TGTGCCAGCAGCTTAAACACGGGATTACAAGAGACCCAGTACTTC. Translating gives CASSLNTGLQETQYF. The chain is built from TRBV5-5 and TRBJ2-5; possible D gene TRBD2, 5 bases. The CDR3 is made up of 15 amino acids. V was trimmed by 2 bases and J by 2 bases, leaving 13 bases between them. Germline CDR1 is SGHKS and CDR2 is YYEKEE (reference sequence).